The 28 T cell receptor beta chains presented below share a single source sample, sequenced in a study of beta chain features in type 1 diabetes. Study-wide points: Shortening of TCRB CDR3s, moderate but significant, appeared in all four CD4+ subsets of Type 1 diabetes patients.

The whole isolated RNA underwent reverse transcription, so sequencing captured expressed TCRB transcripts. Assay used: immunoSEQ multiplex PCR; TCRdb lists only in-frame clones, some missing. The data contain 160,000 or so clones, almost 65% of them singletons. These receptors have no identified antigens. Sequenced input: naive CD4+ T cells from blood. These receptors came from a man aged 25-45 years with type 1 diabetes.

The DNA for the CDR3 is TGTGCCAGCAGAGGGTTTGAAAATTCACCCCTCCACTTT. Translated, it gives CASRGFENSPLHF. This rearrangement joins TRBV2 to TRBJ1-6; no firm D call. The CDR3 runs to 13 residues. V gave up 6 bases and J gave up 7 bases, with 10 bases separating them. Germline V gene lookup returns CDR1 SNHLY and CDR2 FYNNEI.

The V and J genes are TRBV7-8 and TRBJ2-7; D may be TRBD2 (7 bases). With 5 bases removed from V and 0 bases from J, the gap between germline ends came to 14 bases. There are 15 residues in the CDR3. CDR1 is SGHVS, CDR2 FQNEAQ, per germline. CDR3 sequence reads: CASSRGAESSYEQYF. The CDR3 DNA reads TGTGCCAGCAGCCGGGGGGCAGAGAGCTCCTACGAGCAGTACTTC.

This chain connects TRBV29-1 to TRBJ2-3; tentatively, D is TRBD1 (5 bases). Per the germline V gene, CDR1 is SQVTM and CDR2 is ANQGSEA. The CDR3 is made up of 14 amino acids. The V end lost 5 bases, the J end lost 2 bases, and 14 bases lay between the germline ends. CDR3 sequence (DNA): TGCAGCGTTAAAACAGGCTCCCCCACAGATACGCAGTATTTT. It codes for CSVKTGSPTDTQYF.

CDR3 amino acids: CAWSGTRTSYKVGTQYF. The CDR3 nucleotides are TGTGCCTGGAGTGGTACACGGACGAGTTACAAGGTTGGGACCCAGTACTTC. This sequence joins TRBV30 and TRBJ2-5, with D unclear. The CDR3 contains 17 residues. Trimming pared 1 base from V and 7 bases from J, leaving 25 bases between. Germline CDR1 is GTSNPN and CDR2 is SVGIG (reference sequence).

This chain connects TRBV29-1 to TRBJ2-1; D gene ambiguous. CDR1 and CDR2 from the germline V gene are SQVTM and ANQGSEA. Trimming left V 3 bases short and J 0 bases short, with 15 bases between. The CDR3 totals 16 residues. Written as DNA, the CDR3 is TGCAGCGTTGATCCCTCCCCGGGCTTCTCCTACAATGAGCAGTTCTTC. It codes for CSVDPSPGFSYNEQFF.

The CDR3 loop reads CATSRPLASETQYF. The CDR3 bases are TGTGCCACCAGCAGGCCCCTAGCGTCGGAGACCCAGTACTTC. V gene TRBV15 combines with J gene TRBJ2-5; tentative D call: TRBD2 (6 bases). V lost 3 bases to trimming and J lost 5 bases, with 13 bases between them. Looked up from germline, CDR1 is LNHNV and CDR2 is YYDKDF (reference sequence). There are 14 residues in the CDR3.

The CDR3 spells CASSQEGQNYGYTF. CDR3 nucleotide sequence: TGCGCCAGCAGCCAAGAGGGACAGAACTATGGCTACACCTTC. This sequence joins TRBV4-1 and TRBJ1-2; 7 positions agree with TRBD1. From germline, CDR1 is MGHRA and CDR2 YSYEKL. Germline trimming cut 0 bases from V and 2 bases from J; bases unmatched to any gene: 0. The CDR3 is 14 residues long.

This clone was detected a few times. Compared with germline, one end of the junction differs, possibly owing to a read error. This rearrangement joins TRBV23-1 to TRBJ2-4; D gene uncertain. TRBV23-1 counts as an open reading frame of uncertain function. This CDR3 is built from 9 residues. CDR3 amino acids: CASSQPPIF. CDR3 coding DNA: TGCGCCAGCAGTCAGCCCCCGATCTTC.

This clone was seen more than once but under ten times. The V and J genes are TRBV30 and TRBJ2-5; D gene ambiguous. The V end was cut by 2 bases, the J end by 1 base, with 11 bases between. Germline CDR1 and CDR2: GTSNPN and SVGIG (reference sequence). The CDR3 spans 14 residues. Written as DNA, the CDR3 is TGTGCCTGGAGTCTACTTGCCCTCCAAGAGACCCAGTACTTC. This sequence encodes CAWSLLALQETQYF.

This chain uses TRBV2 with TRBJ1-1; no reliable D call. CDR1 and CDR2 from the germline V gene are SNHLY and FYNNEI. V was cut by 1 base and J by 0 bases, with 6 bases left in between. The CDR3 sequence is 14 residues long. CDR3 loop: CASSEDGLNTEAFF. CDR3 DNA sequence: TGTGCCAGCAGTGAAGACGGGCTGAACACTGAAGCTTTCTTT.

This chain connects TRBV28 to TRBJ2-7; 7 positions agree with TRBD1. The V segment lost 2 bases and the J segment 11 bases; nucleotides outside the gene matches: 9. CDR1 is MDHEN and CDR2 is SYDVKM in the germline V gene. The CDR3 extends over 13 amino acids. CDR3 DNA sequence: TGTGCCAGCAGTTTAGCACAGGGGCGGCGTAAGTACTTC. It encodes CASSLAQGRRKYF.

The rearrangement links TRBV9 to TRBJ2-5, with TRBD2 matching over 9 bases. There are 16 residues in the CDR3. The junction had 4 bases not matched to a gene; V was cut back by 0 bases and J by 1 base. The germline V gene encodes CDR1 SGDLS and CDR2 YYNGEE. This chain's CDR3 is CASSVVAGGPQETQYF. CDR3 coding DNA: TGTGCCAGCAGCGTAGTTGCGGGGGGGCCCCAAGAGACCCAGTACTTC.

This rearrangement joins TRBV7-9 to TRBJ1-1, with a possible D match to TRBD1 (6 bases). V gave up 5 bases and J gave up 11 bases, with 21 bases separating them. CDR3 length: 14 residues. CDR1 is SEHNR, CDR2 FQNEAQ, per germline (reference sequence). CDR3 sequence (DNA): TGTGCCAGCAGCCCGGACCGACAGGTTTATGAGGCTTTCTTT. The encoded protein is CASSPDRQVYEAFF.

The chain employs TRBV29-1 and TRBJ2-3, with no clear D. Germline V lookup: CDR1 SQVTM, CDR2 ANQGSEA. The CDR3 has 13 amino acids. The V gene lost 1 base and the J gene lost 2 bases, with 7 bases spanning the gap. CDR3 loop: CSVEGQDTDTQYF. The CDR3 DNA sequence: TGCAGCGTTGAAGGGCAGGACACAGATACGCAGTATTTT.

Notes on this clone: The junction shows a germline mismatch at one end, possibly a read error. V usage is TRBV7-7 and J usage is TRBJ2-5; D call uncertain. The germline V gene encodes CDR1 SSHAT and CDR2 FNYEAQ (reference sequence). The CDR3 contains 12 residues. CDR3 nucleotides: TGTGCTAGCAGCCAGCCGTCGGAGACCCAGTACTTC. This gives the protein CASSQPSETQYF.

V usage is TRBV29-1 and J usage is TRBJ2-4; 8 positions match TRBD1. Looked up from germline, CDR1 is SQVTM and CDR2 is ANQGSEA. Trimming at V came to 6 bases and at J to 8 bases, leaving 6 bases not matched to a gene. This CDR3 spans 12 amino acids. The chain's CDR3 is CSVGDRTDIQYF. For the CDR3, the DNA is TGCAGCGTAGGGGACAGGACGGACATTCAGTACTTC.

The chain is built from TRBV13 and TRBJ1-6; 11 nucleotides align to TRBD1. This CDR3 is 16 amino acids long. J gave up 11 bases and V 5 bases, and 11 bases lay outside the gene matches. Germline CDR1 PRHDT, CDR2 FYEKMQ (reference sequence). CDR3 coding DNA: TGTGCCAGCAGCCCGCGGTCCGGGACAGGGGGGACACCCCTCCACTTT. Its protein is CASSPRSGTGGTPLHF.

The CDR3 coding sequence is TGTGCCAGCAGCTTGGGGACAGGGGGCTTAGATGAGCAGTTCTTC. It yields the protein CASSLGTGGLDEQFF. This rearrangement joins TRBV5-6 to TRBJ2-1, with TRBD1 matching 11 bases. Trimming took 0 bases from V and 8 from J; bases not matched to a gene: 4. The germline V gene has CDR1 SGHDT and CDR2 YYEEEE. The CDR3 totals 15 residues. The whole variable domain, filled in from reference TRBV5-6 and TRBJ2-1, reads DAGVTQSPTHLIKTRGQQVTLRCSPKSGHDTVSWYQQALGQGPQFIFQYYEEEERQRGNFPDRFSGHQFPNYSSELNVNALLLGDSALYLCASSLGTGGLDEQFFGPGTRLTVL.

The V gene is TRBV9, the J gene TRBJ2-7; D is possibly TRBD1 (6 bases). Germline values: CDR1 SGDLS, CDR2 YYNGEE. The CDR3 is 14 amino acids. V was cut by 3 bases and J by 5 bases, with 15 bases left in between. Here the CDR3 reads CASSEGGTGNEQYF. The CDR3 DNA reads TGTGCCAGCAGCGAAGGGGGAACCGGAAACGAGCAGTACTTC. Full variable domain (rest looked up from reference TRBV9 and TRBJ2-7): DSGVTQTPKHLITATGQRVTLRCSPRSGDLSVYWYQQSLDQGLQFLIQYYNGEERAKGNILERFSAQQFPDLHSELNLSSLELGDSALYFCASSEGGTGNEQYFGPGTRLTVT.

The chain joins TRBV30 to TRBJ1-5; perhaps TRBD1 as D (6 bases). The length of the CDR3 is 14 residues. With 2 bases removed from V and 1 base from J, the gap between germline ends came to 9 bases. Germline values: CDR1 GTSNPN, CDR2 SVGIG (reference sequence). The CDR3 loop reads CAWSRGPSNQPQHF. The CDR3 region has the DNA TGTGCCTGGAGTCGGGGGCCGAGCAATCAGCCCCAGCATTTT.

The V call is TRBV2, the J call TRBJ1-4; 9 positions agree with TRBD1. CDR1 and CDR2 from the germline V gene are SNHLY and FYNNEI. The CDR3 runs to 14 residues. V gave up 7 bases and J gave up 6 bases; unmatched junction bases: 6. DNA of the CDR3: TGTGCCAGCAATTATGGACAGGGGTATGAAAAACTGTTTTTT. It yields the protein CASNYGQGYEKLFF.

The chain has TRBV11-2 and TRBJ2-7; D may be TRBD1 or TRBD2 (6 bases each). CDR1 SGHAT and CDR2 FQNNGV come from the germline V gene. The CDR3 runs 12 residues. Trimming stripped 6 bases from V and 7 bases from J, with 13 bases between. The CDR3 loop is CASRPDSGEQYF. The DNA for the CDR3 is TGTGCCAGCAGGCCGGACAGCGGGGAGCAGTACTTC. Based on the CDR3 plus reference TRBV11-2 and TRBJ2-7, the full variable domain is EAGVAQSPRYKIIEKRQSVAFWCNPISGHATLYWYQQILGQGPKLLIQFQNNGVVDDSQLPKDRFSAERLKGVDSTLKIQPAKLEDSAVYLCASRPDSGEQYFGPGTRLTVT.

This clone was seen only a few times. The rearrangement links TRBV4-3 to TRBJ1-4, with a weak D call TRBD1 (5 bases). The CDR3 runs 15 residues. V dropped 5 bases and J dropped 0 bases, with 10 bases sitting between them. Germline CDR1 is LGHNA and CDR2 is YSLEER. The CDR3 sequence: CASSFQGATNEKLFF. CDR3 bases: TGCGCCAGCAGCTTCCAGGGAGCAACTAATGAAAAACTGTTTTTT.

This clone appeared a few times. This chain joins TRBV20-1 and TRBJ2-5, with unresolved D. Trimming shortened V by 7 bases and J by 0 bases, and 6 bases separated the two germline ends. This CDR3 contains 11 residues. The germline CDR1 and CDR2 sequences are DFQATT and SNEGSKA (reference sequence). The chain's CDR3 is CSGRYQETQYF. Here the CDR3 DNA reads TGCAGTGGTCGGTACCAAGAGACCCAGTACTTC.

The J gene is TRBJ2-3, the V gene TRBV13; D gene unclear. Per the germline V gene, CDR1 is PRHDT and CDR2 is FYEKMQ (reference sequence). The CDR3 sequence is 12 residues long. The germline V and J ends were trimmed by 4 bases and 0 bases, with 2 bases remaining between them. CDR3 DNA: TGTGCCAGCAGCTCTAGCACAGATACGCAGTATTTT. Protein product: CASSSSTDTQYF.

The chain carries TRBV7-9 and TRBJ1-5; D is perhaps TRBD1 (5 bases). Trimming removed 2 bases at V and 3 bases at J, with 8 bases between. The CDR3 runs to 14 residues. Germline V gene sequence: CDR1 SEHNR, CDR2 FQNEAQ (reference sequence). CDR3 DNA: TGTGCCAGCAGCTTACAGGGAGACAATCAGCCCCAGCATTTT. Encoded protein: CASSLQGDNQPQHF. The full variable domain, completed using reference TRBV7-9 and TRBJ1-5, is DTGVSQNPRHKITKRGQNVTFRCDPISEHNRLYWYRQTLGQGPEFLTYFQNEAQLEKSRLLSDRFSAERPKGSFSTLEIQRTEQGDSAMYLCASSLQGDNQPQHFGDGTRLSIL.

The chain uses TRBV7-2 and TRBJ2-3, with D unresolved. The CDR3 totals 13 residues. V shed 0 bases and J shed 4 bases, with 5 bases lying between them. Germline V CDR1 and CDR2: SGHTA, FQGNSA. The CDR3: CASSLARSDTQYF. CDR3 DNA: TGTGCCAGCAGCTTAGCCCGGTCAGATACGCAGTATTTT.

This chain uses TRBV18 with TRBJ2-7; 8 positions agree with TRBD1. Germline V gene sequence: CDR1 KGHSH, CDR2 LQKENI. The CDR3 totals 15 residues. Trimming cost V 3 bases and J 3 bases; bases outside gene matches: 7. The CDR3 sequence: CASSPGQGAFYEQYF. The CDR3 DNA reads TGTGCCAGCTCACCGGGGCAGGGGGCCTTCTACGAGCAGTACTTC.